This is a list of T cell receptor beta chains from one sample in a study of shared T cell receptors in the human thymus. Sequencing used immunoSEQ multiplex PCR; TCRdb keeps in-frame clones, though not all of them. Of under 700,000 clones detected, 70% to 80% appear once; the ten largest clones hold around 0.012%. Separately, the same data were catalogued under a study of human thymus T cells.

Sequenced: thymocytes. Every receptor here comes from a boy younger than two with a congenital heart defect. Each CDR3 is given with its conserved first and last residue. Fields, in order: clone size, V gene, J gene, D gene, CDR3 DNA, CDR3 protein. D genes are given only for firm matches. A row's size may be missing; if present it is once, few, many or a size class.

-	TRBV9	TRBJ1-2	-	TGTGCCAGCAGCGTTACGGGGGAGGGCTACACCTTC	CASSVTGEGYTF
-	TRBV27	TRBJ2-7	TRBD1	TGTGCCAGCAGTAAGACAGGGTGGGACTACGAGCAGTACTTC	CASSKTGWDYEQYF
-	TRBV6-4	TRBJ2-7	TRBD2	TGTGCCAGCAGTGAAGGGAGCGGGAGCTCCTACGAGCAGTACTTC	CASSEGSGSSYEQYF
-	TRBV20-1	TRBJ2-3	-	TGCAGCGGGAGAGCAGATACGCAGTATTTT	CSGRADTQYF
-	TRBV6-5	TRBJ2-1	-	TGTGCCAGCAGTTACTCGGGGCATTCGGATGAGCAGTTCTTC	CASSYSGHSDEQFF
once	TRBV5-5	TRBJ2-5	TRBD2	TGTGCCAGCAGCTTTACCATGGGACTAGCGGAGACCCAGTACTTC	CASSFTMGLAETQYF
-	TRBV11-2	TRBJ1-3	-	TGTGCCAGCAGCTTAGGAGACAGACTTCGGGGAAACACCATATATTTT	CASSLGDRLRGNTIYF
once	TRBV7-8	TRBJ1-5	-	TGTGCCAGCAGCTTAGCTCGGAGCAATCAGCCCCAGCATTTT	CASSLARSNQPQHF
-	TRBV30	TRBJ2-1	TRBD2	TGTGCCGGGAGTGTTAGCGGGAGGACCAGCTCCTACAATGAGCAGTTCTTC	CAGSVSGRTSSYNEQFF
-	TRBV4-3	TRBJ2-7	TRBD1	TGCGCCAGCAGCCAAGTTCCCAGGGGGCCTAAGTACTTC	CASSQVPRGPKYF
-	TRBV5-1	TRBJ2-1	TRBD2	TGCGCCAGCAGCCCGGCGGGAGGGCCCTACAATGAGCAGTTCTTC	CASSPAGGPYNEQFF
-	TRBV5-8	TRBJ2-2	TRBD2	TGTGCCAGCACCCTGCGGGGGACCGGGGAGCTGTTTTTT	CASTLRGTGELFF
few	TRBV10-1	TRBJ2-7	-	TGCGCCAGCAGTGACCGGGCAGGGGAGCCCTACGAGCAGTACTTC	CASSDRAGEPYEQYF
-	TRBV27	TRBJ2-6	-	TGTGCCAGCAGTCCGAAGGGGAAGGCCAACTCTGGGGCCAACGTCCTGACTTTC	CASSPKGKANSGANVLTF
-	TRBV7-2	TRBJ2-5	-	TGTGCCAGCAGCTTAGAGGGACCCCCTAGCCCTGGGAGGGAGACCCAGTACTTC	CASSLEGPPSPGRETQYF
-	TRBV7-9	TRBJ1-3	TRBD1	TGTGCCAGCAGCGACGACAGGGGGCGAGAAAACACCATATATTTT	CASSDDRGRENTIYF
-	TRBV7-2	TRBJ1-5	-	TGTGCCAGCAGCTTAGTGGACGCAGGGCTGGGTCAGCCCCAGCATTTT	CASSLVDAGLGQPQHF
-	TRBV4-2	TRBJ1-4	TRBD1	TGTGCCAGCAGCCAAGACAGGGGGCAGGGGGAAAAACTGTTTTTT	CASSQDRGQGEKLFF
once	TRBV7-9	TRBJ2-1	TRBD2	TGTGCCAGCAGCCATACAAGCGGGAGTAACTATGAGCAGTTCTTC	CASSHTSGSNYEQFF
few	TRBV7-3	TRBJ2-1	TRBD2	TGTGCCAGCAGCTTCGGGGGACTAGCGGGAGGTGAGCAGTTCTTC	CASSFGGLAGGEQFF
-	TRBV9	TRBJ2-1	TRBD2	TGTGCCAGCAGCGGCGGGAGGCCCCTAATGAATGAGCAGTTCTTC	CASSGGRPLMNEQFF
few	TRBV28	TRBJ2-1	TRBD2	TGTGCCAGCACTTCGGGCGTCGTGGGGGGGAATGAGCAGTTCTTC	CASTSGVVGGNEQFF
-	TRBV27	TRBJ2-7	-	TGTGCCAGCAGTCTCCAATACAGGGCCCCCGTGTTCTTC	CASSLQYRAPVFF
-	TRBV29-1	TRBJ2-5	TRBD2	TGCAGCGTTGGAGTGGGAGGGCAGGAGACCCAGTACTTC	CSVGVGGQETQYF
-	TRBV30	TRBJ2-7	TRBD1	TGTGCCTGGAGTACCCCTTCGGGACAGGGGTGGTTCGAGCAGTACTTC	CAWSTPSGQGWFEQYF
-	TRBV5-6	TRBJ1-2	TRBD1	TGTGCCAGCAGCCCCGCCTCCGGGACAGGGTTTTATGGCTACACCTTC	CASSPASGTGFYGYTF
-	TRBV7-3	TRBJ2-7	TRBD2	TGTGCCAGCAGCCCCCTAGCGGGAGCGTCTTCCTACGAGCAGTACTTC	CASSPLAGASSYEQYF
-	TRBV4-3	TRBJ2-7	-	TGCGCCAGCCGGGTAAGGGCCGGGGCCTACGAGCAGTACTTC	CASRVRAGAYEQYF
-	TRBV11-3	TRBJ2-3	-	TGTGCCAGCAGCCCTGAGAAGGGAGCTAGCACAGATACGCAGTATTTT	CASSPEKGASTDTQYF
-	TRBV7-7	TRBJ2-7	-	TGTGCTAGCAGCCCAACTGCGTCGACCTACGAGCAGTACTTC	CASSPTASTYEQYF
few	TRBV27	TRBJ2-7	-	TGTGCCAGCAGTTCTCTAGCGAGAGGGACCTACGAGCAGTACTTC	CASSSLARGTYEQYF
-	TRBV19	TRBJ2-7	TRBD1	TGTGCCAGCTCTCCCCCCGGGACAGGGGGCCAGGGCTCCTACGAGCAGTACTTC	CASSPPGTGGQGSYEQYF
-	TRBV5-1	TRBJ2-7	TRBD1	TGCGCCAGCAGCCCACGCAGGACAGGGGAGGGCTACGAGCAGTACTTC	CASSPRRTGEGYEQYF
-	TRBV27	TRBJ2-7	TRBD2	TGTGCCAGCAGGGGGACTAGCGGGAGGCCTTACGAGCAGTACTTC	CASRGTSGRPYEQYF
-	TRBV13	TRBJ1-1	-	TGTGCCAGCAGGCGGGGGCAGGACAGTGAAGCTTTCTTT	CASRRGQDSEAFF